This TCR beta chain is drawn from a study of OX40 agonist ivuxolimab in advanced cancers. Study findings and constraints: Expanded clones belonging to CD8+ T cells outnumbered, on average, those of CD4+. CD4+ and CD8+ T cells in blood underwent clonal expansion by week 6 at 0.1 to 3.0 mg/kg.

Assay: immunoSEQ multiplex PCR; the TCRdb copy retains only in-frame clones and omits some. The table has over 65,000 clones, 90% seen once; the top ten hold 1.5% to 2%. Notes on this clone: Its antigen is undetermined.

The sample was CD4+ or CD8+ T cells sorted from blood, taken in a trial of the OX40 agonist ivuxolimab. The receptor was derived from an adult with an advanced solid tumor such as melanoma, head and neck, liver or kidney cancer.

The CDR3 DNA is TGTGCCAGCAGTTCTAGCGGGAGCGTCACAGATACGCAGTATTTT. This translates into CASSSSGSVTDTQYF. The chain combines TRBV7-9 with TRBJ2-3, with TRBD2 matching 10 bases. The CDR3 consists of 15 residues. V was clipped by 6 bases and J by 2 bases; unmatched bases: 5. Per the germline V gene, CDR1 is SEHNR and CDR2 is FQNEAQ (reference sequence).